The clone carrying this T cell receptor (beta chain) was observed at least ten times. The antigen remains unidentified. The data originate from a study of T cell repertoires in cytomegalovirus infection. TCRdb analysed the reads with MiXCR anew, one entry per CDR3 protein. The sample yields roughly 640,000 distinct CDR3 sequences, 20% to 25% seen once. Study findings and constraints: Based on cumulative public TCR beta family frequency, carriers of CMV plus the relevant HLA were identified. Clonotype analysis showed dominance of the ex vivo response by HLA-C-restricted CMV-specific TCR beta clonotypes.

Sequencing was carried out using CD8+ T cells from PBMCs. The sequence came from a human donor in good health (CMV status not recorded). Some clones in this sample may be carry-over from other donors' samples.

CDR3 loop: CASSPLGTEEGTEAFF. Here the CDR3 DNA reads TGTGCCAGCAGCCCCCTTGGCACCGAGGAGGGCACTGAAGCTTTCTTT. The rearrangement joins TRBV7-8 to TRBJ1-1; D remains ambiguous. The CDR3 loop spans 16 amino acids. The germline gives CDR1 SGHVS, CDR2 FQNEAQ. The germline V and J ends were trimmed by 5 bases and 4 bases, with 20 bases remaining between them.